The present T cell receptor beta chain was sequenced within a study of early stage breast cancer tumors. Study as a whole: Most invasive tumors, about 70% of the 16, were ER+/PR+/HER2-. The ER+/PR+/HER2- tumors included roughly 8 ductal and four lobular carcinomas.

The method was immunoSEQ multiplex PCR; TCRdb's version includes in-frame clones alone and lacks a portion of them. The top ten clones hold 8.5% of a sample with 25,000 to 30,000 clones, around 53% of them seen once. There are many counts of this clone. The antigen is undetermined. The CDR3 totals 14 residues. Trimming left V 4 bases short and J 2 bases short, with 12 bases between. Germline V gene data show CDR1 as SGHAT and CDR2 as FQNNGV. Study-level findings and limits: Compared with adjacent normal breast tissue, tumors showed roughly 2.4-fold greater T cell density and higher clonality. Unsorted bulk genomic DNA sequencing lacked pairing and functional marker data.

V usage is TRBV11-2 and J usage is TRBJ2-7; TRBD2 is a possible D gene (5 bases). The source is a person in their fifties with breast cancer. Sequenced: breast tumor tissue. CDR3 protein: CASSSPMTTYEQYF. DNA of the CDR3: TGTGCCAGCAGCTCTCCGATGACTACCTACGAGCAGTACTTC.